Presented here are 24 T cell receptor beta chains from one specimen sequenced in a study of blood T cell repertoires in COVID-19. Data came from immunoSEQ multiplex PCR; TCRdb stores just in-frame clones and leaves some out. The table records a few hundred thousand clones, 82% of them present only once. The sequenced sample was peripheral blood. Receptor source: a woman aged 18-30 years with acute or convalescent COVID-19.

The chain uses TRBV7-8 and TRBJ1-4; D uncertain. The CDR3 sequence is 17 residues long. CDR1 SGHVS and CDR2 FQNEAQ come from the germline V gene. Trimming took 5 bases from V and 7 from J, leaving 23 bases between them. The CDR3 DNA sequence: TGTGCCAGCAGCCTAAAACGGGCGAACCCCCGGGGTGAAAAACTGTTTTTT. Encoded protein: CASSLKRANPRGEKLFF.

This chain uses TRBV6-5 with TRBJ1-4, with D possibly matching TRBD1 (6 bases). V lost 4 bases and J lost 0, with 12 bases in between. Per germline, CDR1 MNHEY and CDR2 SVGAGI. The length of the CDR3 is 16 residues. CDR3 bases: TGTGCCAGCAGTTTATACAGGGTTGCAACTAATGAAAAACTGTTTTTT. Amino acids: CASSLYRVATNEKLFF.

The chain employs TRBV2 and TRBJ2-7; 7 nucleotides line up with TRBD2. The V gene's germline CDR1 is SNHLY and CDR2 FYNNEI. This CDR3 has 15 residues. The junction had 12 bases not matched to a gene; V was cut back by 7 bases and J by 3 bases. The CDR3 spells CASTYGGTEIYEQYF. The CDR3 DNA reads TGTGCCAGCACCTACGGGGGGACCGAGATCTACGAGCAGTACTTC.

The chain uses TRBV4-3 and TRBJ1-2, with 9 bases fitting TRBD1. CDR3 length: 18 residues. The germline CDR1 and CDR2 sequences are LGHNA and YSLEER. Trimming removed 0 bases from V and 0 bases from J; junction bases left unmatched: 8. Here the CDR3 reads CASSQDVPRTGANYGYTF. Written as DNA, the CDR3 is TGCGCCAGCAGCCAAGATGTCCCCCGGACAGGGGCTAACTATGGCTACACCTTC.

The CDR3 nucleotides read TGTGCCAGCAGCTCCGGGACAGGGATGTCACCCCTCCACTTT. Residues: CASSSGTGMSPLHF. The chain employs TRBV12-1 and TRBJ1-6; the D call of TRBD1 is as the table states it, not checked on the DNA. TRBV12-1 is shown as a pseudogene. The CDR3 consists of 14 residues.

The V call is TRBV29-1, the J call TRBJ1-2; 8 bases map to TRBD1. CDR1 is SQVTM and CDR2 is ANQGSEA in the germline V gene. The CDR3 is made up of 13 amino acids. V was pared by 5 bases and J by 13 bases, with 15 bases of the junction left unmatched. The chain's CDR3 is CSVTPGQEPPGTF. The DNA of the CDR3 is TGCAGCGTTACCCCGGGACAGGAGCCCCCCGGCACCTTC.

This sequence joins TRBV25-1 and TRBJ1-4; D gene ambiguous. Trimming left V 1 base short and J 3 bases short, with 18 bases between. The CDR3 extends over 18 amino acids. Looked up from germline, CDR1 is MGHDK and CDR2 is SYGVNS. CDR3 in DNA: TGTGCCAGCAGTGAATCCGGTGGGTTTTTTCGGGCTAATGAAAAACTGTTTTTT. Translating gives CASSESGGFFRANEKLFF.

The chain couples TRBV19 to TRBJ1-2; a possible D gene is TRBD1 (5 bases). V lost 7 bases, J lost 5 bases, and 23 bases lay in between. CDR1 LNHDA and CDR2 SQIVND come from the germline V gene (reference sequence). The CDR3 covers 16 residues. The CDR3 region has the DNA TGTGCCAGTAACCCCCGGTCAGGGTGGGTAGGGTATGGCTACACCTTC. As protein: CASNPRSGWVGYGYTF.

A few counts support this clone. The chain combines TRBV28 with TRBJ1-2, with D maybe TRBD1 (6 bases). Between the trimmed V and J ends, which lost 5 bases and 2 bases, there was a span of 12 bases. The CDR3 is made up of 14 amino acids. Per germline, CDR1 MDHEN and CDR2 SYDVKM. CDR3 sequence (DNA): TGTGCCAGCAGTGGTGGGGGCGGAAACTATGGCTACACCTTC. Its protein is CASSGGGGNYGYTF.

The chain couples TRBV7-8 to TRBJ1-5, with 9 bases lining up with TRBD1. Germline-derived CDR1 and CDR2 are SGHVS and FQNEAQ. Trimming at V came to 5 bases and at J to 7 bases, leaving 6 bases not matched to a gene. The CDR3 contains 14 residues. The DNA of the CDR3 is TGTGCCAGCAGCGCACAGGGGGCAAAGCAGCCCCAGCATTTT. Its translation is CASSAQGAKQPQHF.

This CDR3 reads CASSPGLAGFDEQFF. Here the CDR3 DNA reads TGTGCCAGCAGCCCCGGACTAGCGGGATTCGATGAGCAGTTCTTC. The V and J genes are TRBV11-3 and TRBJ2-1, with TRBD2 identical over 12 bases. V lost 5 bases and J lost 8; bases outside the gene matches: 7. CDR3 length: 15 residues. Per germline, CDR1 SGHNT and CDR2 YENEEA.

The CDR3 sequence: CASSVDREGEKLFF. Written as DNA, the CDR3 is TGTGCCAGCAGTGTCGACAGGGAAGGGGAAAAACTGTTTTTT. The rearrangement joins TRBV25-1 to TRBJ1-4; 7 bases line up with TRBD1. V lost 4 bases to trimming and J lost 8 bases; unmatched junction nucleotides: 7. Germline V gene data show CDR1 as MGHDK and CDR2 as SYGVNS. CDR3 length equals 14 residues.

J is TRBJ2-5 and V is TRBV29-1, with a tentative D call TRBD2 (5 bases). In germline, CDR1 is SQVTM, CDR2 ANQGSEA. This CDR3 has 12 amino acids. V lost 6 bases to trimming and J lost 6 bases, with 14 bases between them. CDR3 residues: CSVYQSGKTQYF. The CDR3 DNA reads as TGCAGCGTATATCAGTCGGGGAAGACCCAGTACTTC.

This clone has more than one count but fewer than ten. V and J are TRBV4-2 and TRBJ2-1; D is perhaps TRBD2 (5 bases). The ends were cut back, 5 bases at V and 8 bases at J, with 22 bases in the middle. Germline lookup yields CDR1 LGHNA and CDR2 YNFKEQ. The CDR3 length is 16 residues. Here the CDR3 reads CASSKNWAEGPDEQFF. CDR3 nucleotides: TGTGCCAGCAGCAAGAACTGGGCAGAGGGCCCGGATGAGCAGTTCTTC.

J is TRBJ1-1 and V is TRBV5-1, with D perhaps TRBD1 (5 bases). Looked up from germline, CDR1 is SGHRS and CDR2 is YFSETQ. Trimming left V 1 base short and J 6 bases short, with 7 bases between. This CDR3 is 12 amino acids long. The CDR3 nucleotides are TGCGCCAGCAGCTTGTCAGGGCCTGAAGCTTTCTTT. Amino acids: CASSLSGPEAFF.

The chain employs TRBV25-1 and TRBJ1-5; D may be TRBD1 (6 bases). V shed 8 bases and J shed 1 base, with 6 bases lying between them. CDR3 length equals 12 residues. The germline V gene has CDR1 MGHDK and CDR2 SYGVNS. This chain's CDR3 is CASGQSNQPQHF. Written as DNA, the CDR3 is TGTGCCAGCGGACAGAGCAATCAGCCCCAGCATTTT. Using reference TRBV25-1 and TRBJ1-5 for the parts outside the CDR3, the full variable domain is EADIYQTPRYLVIGTGKKITLECSQTMGHDKMYWYQQDPGMELHLIHYSYGVNSTEKGDLSSESTVSRIRTEHFPLTLESARPSHTSQYLCASGQSNQPQHFGDGTRLSIL.

In nucleotides, the CDR3 is TGTGCCAGCAGCCCGCCCCTAGGCGGGAGGGGACTAGCCAAAAACATTCAGTACTTC. It encodes CASSPPLGGRGLAKNIQYF. This chain links TRBV3-1 (or the pseudogene TRBV3-2) with TRBJ2-4; 9 nucleotides align to TRBD2. The CDR3 covers 19 residues. The junction had 13 bases not matched to a gene; V was cut back by 4 bases and J by 0 bases. Germline CDR1 reads LGHDT; CDR2 reads YNNKEL (reference sequence).

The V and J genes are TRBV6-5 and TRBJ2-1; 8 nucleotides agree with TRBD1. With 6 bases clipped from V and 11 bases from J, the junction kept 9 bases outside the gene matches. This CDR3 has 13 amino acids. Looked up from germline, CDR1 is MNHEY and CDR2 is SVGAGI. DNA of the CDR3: TGTGCCAGCAGCGAGACAGGGGAATTGAAGCAGTTCTTC. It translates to CASSETGELKQFF.

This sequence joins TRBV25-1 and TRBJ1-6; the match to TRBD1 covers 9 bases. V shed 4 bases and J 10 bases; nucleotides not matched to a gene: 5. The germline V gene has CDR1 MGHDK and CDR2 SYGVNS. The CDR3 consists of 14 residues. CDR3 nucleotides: TGTGCCAGCAGTGGCGGACAGGGGACCTCACCCCTCCACTTT. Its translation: CASSGGQGTSPLHF.

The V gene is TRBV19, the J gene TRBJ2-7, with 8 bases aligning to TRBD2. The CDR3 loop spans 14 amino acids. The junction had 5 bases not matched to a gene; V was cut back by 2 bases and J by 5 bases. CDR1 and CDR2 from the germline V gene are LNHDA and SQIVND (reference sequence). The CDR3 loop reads CASSIRGGNHEQYF. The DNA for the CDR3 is TGTGCCAGTAGTATACGGGGGGGGAACCACGAGCAGTACTTC.

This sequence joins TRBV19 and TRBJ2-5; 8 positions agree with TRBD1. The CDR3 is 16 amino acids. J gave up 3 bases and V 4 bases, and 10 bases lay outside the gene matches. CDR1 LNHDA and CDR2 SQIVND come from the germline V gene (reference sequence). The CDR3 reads CASSNPGGVGKETQYF. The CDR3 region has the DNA TGTGCCAGTAGTAACCCAGGGGGCGTCGGCAAAGAGACCCAGTACTTC.

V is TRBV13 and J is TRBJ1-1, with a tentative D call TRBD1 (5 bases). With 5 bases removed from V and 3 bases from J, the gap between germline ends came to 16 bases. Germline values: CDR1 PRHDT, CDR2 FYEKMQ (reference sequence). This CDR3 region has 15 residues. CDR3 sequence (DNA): TGTGCCAGCAGCGAAAGAAGGGGCGGCGACACTGAAGCTTTCTTT. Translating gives CASSERRGGDTEAFF.

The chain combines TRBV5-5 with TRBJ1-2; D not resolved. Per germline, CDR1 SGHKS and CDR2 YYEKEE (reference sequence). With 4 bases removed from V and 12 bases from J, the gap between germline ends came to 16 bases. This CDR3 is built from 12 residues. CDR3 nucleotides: TGTGCCAGCAGCGCAACGGGCCGCGGGGACACCTTC. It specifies CASSATGRGDTF.

CDR3 sequence: CASSQARQFGARGKLFF. The CDR3 DNA is TGTGCCAGCAGCCAAGCGCGTCAGTTTGGGGCCCGGGGGAAACTGTTTTTT. The rearrangement uses TRBV14 and TRBJ1-4; possibly TRBD1 for D (5 bases). The CDR3 contains 17 residues. Germline V gives CDR1 SGHDN, CDR2 FVKESK. Deletions cut 1 base from V and 11 bases from J, with 23 bases between.